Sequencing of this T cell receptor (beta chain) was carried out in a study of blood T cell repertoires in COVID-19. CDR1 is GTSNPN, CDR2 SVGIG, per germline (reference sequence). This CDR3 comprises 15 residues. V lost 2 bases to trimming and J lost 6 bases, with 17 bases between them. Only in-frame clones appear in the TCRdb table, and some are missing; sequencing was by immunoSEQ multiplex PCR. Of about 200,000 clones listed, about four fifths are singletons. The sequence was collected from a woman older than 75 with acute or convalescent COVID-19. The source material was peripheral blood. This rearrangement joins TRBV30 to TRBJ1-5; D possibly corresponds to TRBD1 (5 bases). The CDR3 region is CAWSSRVTRVQPQHF. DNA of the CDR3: TGTGCCTGGAGTTCTCGGGTTACCAGGGTTCAGCCCCAGCATTTT.